Below, one T cell receptor (beta chain) is given with its context. These data belong to a study of blood T cell repertoires in COVID-19. Study in general: Samples of COVID-19 (acute and convalescent) were obtained from the United States, Italy and Spain.

Some clones are missing from TCRdb's copy, which holds only in-frame ones; the method was immunoSEQ multiplex PCR. The sample shows hundreds of thousands of clones, roughly 80% of them seen only once. After removal of 2 bases from V and 4 bases from J, the junction contained 5 bases not matched to a gene. Germline V gene sequence: CDR1 LGHDT, CDR2 YNNKEL (reference sequence). The CDR3 loop spans 14 amino acids. The sequencing sample was made of peripheral blood. This TCR came from a woman older than 75 with active or convalescent COVID-19. This chain links TRBV3-1 (or the pseudogene TRBV3-2) with TRBJ2-7; 7 bases are shared with TRBD1. The CDR3 DNA is TGTGCCAGCAGCCAACCGGACAGGTCTTACGAGCAGTACTTC. Amino acid sequence: CASSQPDRSYEQYF.